This T cell receptor (beta chain) originates from a study of shared clonotypes between healthy human individuals. The CDR3 loop spans 17 amino acids. V lost 4 bases to trimming and J lost 9 bases; unmatched junction nucleotides: 15. CDR1 and CDR2 (germline): MDHEN, SYDVKM. Clones were sequenced by immunoSEQ multiplex PCR, and TCRdb holds only the in-frame ones, with some missing. In the table there are 2 million to 3 million clones, around 90% of which are singletons. This receptor was identified in a man between 18 and 35 years old in good health. The sample taken for sequencing was naive CD4+ T cells sorted from blood. Subset indicated: CD45RA+ positively selected. The genes are TRBV28 and TRBJ2-1; 10 nucleotides line up with TRBD2. CDR3 residues: CASSSPLGSGGRGEQFF. In DNA form, the CDR3 reads TGTGCCAGCAGTTCTCCTTTAGGTAGCGGGGGGCGGGGTGAGCAGTTCTTC.